The subject of this entry is one TCR beta chain. The V and J ends lost 7 bases and 1 base, in that order; junction bases with no gene match: 4. Germline assignment: CDR1 MGHDK and CDR2 SYGVNS. The CDR3 is made up of 14 amino acids. Original handling: By means of reference gene primer amplification, nucleated cell counts were estimated. The protocol was immunoSEQ multiplex PCR, while the TCRdb copy is restricted to in-frame clones and leaves out a portion. V, J and clone size reflect that table, while D and trimming were determined from the DNA. This table holds about 88,000 clones, around nine tenths found once. The sample belongs to a study of blood T cell repertoires in COVID-19. About the study: Specimens from acute and convalescent COVID-19 originated in the United States, Italy and Spain. T cells, B-cell-depleted T cells, or PBMCs supplied cDNA or gDNA.

This sequence was found in a woman of 80 years or more with acute or convalescent COVID-19. Input material: peripheral blood. This chain links TRBV25-1 with TRBJ2-1; TRBD1 aligns across 7 bases. The CDR3 loop is CASISGQSYNEQFF. As DNA, the CDR3 is TGTGCCAGCATCTCGGGACAGTCCTACAATGAGCAGTTCTTC.